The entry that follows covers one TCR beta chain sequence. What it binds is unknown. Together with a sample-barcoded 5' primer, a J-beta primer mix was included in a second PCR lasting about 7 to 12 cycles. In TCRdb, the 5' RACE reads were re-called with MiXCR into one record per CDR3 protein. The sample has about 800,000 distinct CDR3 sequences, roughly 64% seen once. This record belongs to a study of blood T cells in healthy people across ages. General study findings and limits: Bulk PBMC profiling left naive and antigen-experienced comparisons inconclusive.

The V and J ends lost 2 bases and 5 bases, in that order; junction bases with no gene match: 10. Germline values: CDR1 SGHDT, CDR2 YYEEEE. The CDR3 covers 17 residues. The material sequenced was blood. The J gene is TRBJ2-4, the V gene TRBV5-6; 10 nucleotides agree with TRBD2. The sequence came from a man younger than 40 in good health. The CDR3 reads CASSLWASGGPQNIQYF. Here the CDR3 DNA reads TGTGCCAGCAGCTTATGGGCTAGCGGGGGCCCCCAAAACATTCAGTACTTC.